This TCR beta chain was captured in a study of radiotherapy plus CTLA-4 blockade in lung cancer. TCRdb keeps only in-frame clones here, not all; method: immunoSEQ multiplex PCR. This table holds tens of thousands of clones, less than 85% found once. V was cut by 4 bases and J by 7 bases, with 14 bases left in between. The germline V gene encodes CDR1 SGHRS and CDR2 YFSETQ. There are 13 residues in the CDR3. Those with chemo-refractory metastatic non-small-cell lung cancer were treated with focal radiation combined with CTLA-4 blockade using ipilimumab. The chain combines TRBV5-1 with TRBJ2-5; weak D call: TRBD2 (6 bases). The receptor was derived from a human donor with non-small cell lung cancer who had stable disease on radiotherapy plus ipilimumab. The source was peripheral blood, collected from a patient treated with radiotherapy plus ipilimumab. CDR3 nucleotide sequence: TGCGCCAGCAGCGCCTCGGGAGTCGGGACCCAGTACTTC. This codes for CASSASGVGTQYF. The complete variable domain, with remaining parts taken from reference TRBV5-1 and TRBJ2-5, reads KAGVTQTPRYLIKTRGQQVTLSCSPISGHRSVSWYQQTPGQGLQFLFEYFSETQRNKGNFPGRFSGRQFSNSRSEMNVSTLELGDSALYLCASSASGVGTQYFGPGTRLLVL.